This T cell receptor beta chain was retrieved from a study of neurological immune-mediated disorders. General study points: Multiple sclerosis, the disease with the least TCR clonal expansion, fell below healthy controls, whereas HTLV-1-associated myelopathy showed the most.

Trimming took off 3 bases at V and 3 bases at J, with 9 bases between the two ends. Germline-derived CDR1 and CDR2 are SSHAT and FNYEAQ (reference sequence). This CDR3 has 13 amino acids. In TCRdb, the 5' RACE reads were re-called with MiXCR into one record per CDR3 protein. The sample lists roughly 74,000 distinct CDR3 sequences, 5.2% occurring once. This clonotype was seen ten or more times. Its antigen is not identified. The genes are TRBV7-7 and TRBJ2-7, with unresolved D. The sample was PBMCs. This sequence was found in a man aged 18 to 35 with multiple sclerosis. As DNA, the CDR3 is TGTGCCAGCAGCTTGGAGAGGAACTACGAGCAGTACTTC. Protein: CASSLERNYEQYF.